Each of the 32 T cell receptor beta chains below was sequenced from the same sample in a study of Tregs in tolerant kidney transplant recipients. The table came from immunoSEQ multiplex PCR; TCRdb's copy has only in-frame clones and leaves some out. This sample has about 120,000 clones, with around 91% found just once. Source material: CD4+ T cells from blood. All receptors derive from a human donor in good health.

The J gene is TRBJ1-5, the V gene TRBV18; D may be TRBD1 (5 bases). Deletions cut 4 bases from V and 1 base from J, with 11 bases between. The CDR3 contains 15 residues. Per germline, CDR1 KGHSH and CDR2 LQKENI. The CDR3 DNA sequence: TGTGCCAGCTCACTCCAGGGTCAAAGCAATCAGCCCCAGCATTTT. This translates into CASSLQGQSNQPQHF.

The rearrangement joins TRBV5-1 to TRBJ2-3; possible D gene TRBD2, 5 bases. The CDR3 is 15 amino acids. The germline CDR1 and CDR2 sequences are SGHRS and YFSETQ. V was pared by 0 bases and J by 8 bases, with 16 bases between. CDR3 in amino acids: CASSLEYSGRATQYF. CDR3 nucleotides: TGCGCCAGCAGCTTGGAGTATTCCGGGCGGGCTACGCAGTATTTT.

The chain employs TRBV5-1 and TRBJ2-2, with D perhaps matching TRBD1 or TRBD2 (5 bases each). The V gene's germline CDR1 is SGHRS and CDR2 YFSETQ. The CDR3 covers 15 residues. Trimming shortened V by 7 bases and J by 5 bases, and 18 bases separated the two germline ends. The CDR3 region is CASREGREGTGELFF. The CDR3 DNA is TGCGCCAGCCGCGAGGGACGGGAAGGTACCGGGGAGCTGTTTTTT.

This chain uses TRBV7-9 with TRBJ1-6; D is perhaps TRBD1 (6 bases). The germline CDR1 and CDR2 sequences are SEHNR and FQNEAQ (reference sequence). This CDR3 region has 15 residues. Trimming pared 1 base from V and 10 bases from J, leaving 14 bases between. CDR3 protein: CASSLGGGVWSPLHF. In DNA, the CDR3 is TGTGCCAGCAGCTTAGGAGGGGGGGTATGGTCACCCCTCCACTTT. The variable domain in full, with the rest retrieved from reference TRBV7-9 and TRBJ1-6, is DTGVSQNPRHKITKRGQNVTFRCDPISEHNRLYWYRQTLGQGPEFLTYFQNEAQLEKSRLLSDRFSAERPKGSFSTLEIQRTEQGDSAMYLCASSLGGGVWSPLHFGNGTRLTVT.

As regards this clone: Relative to the germline gene, one junction end is altered; a read error may explain this. The rearrangement joins TRBV27 to TRBJ1-1; maybe TRBD1 (5 bases). Germline V gives CDR1 MNHEY, CDR2 SMNVEV (reference sequence). There are 16 residues in the CDR3. The CDR3 here is CASTLHAGGVNTEAFF. CDR3 coding DNA: TGTGCCAGCACTTTACATGCTGGAGGGGTGAACACTGAAGCTTTCTTT.

The V gene is TRBV7-2, the J gene TRBJ1-4; 8 bases align to TRBD1. Unmatched junction bases numbered 4, after V lost 2 bases and J lost 2 bases. This CDR3 has 16 residues. Germline assignment: CDR1 SGHTA and CDR2 FQGNSA. CDR3 sequence reads: CASSLTRDRTNEKLFF. The CDR3 DNA reads TGTGCCAGCAGCTTAACTAGGGACAGGACTAATGAAAAACTGTTTTTT.

J is TRBJ2-5 and V is TRBV7-2; 7 bases fit TRBD1. Trimming cost V 0 bases and J 5 bases; bases outside gene matches: 3. Germline V lookup: CDR1 SGHTA, CDR2 FQGNSA. The CDR3 runs to 14 residues. The CDR3 spells CASSLAGGGETQYF. For the CDR3, the DNA is TGTGCCAGCAGCTTAGCAGGGGGCGGGGAGACCCAGTACTTC.

V usage is TRBV6-5 and J usage is TRBJ1-1; weak D call: TRBD1 (5 bases). Germline V gene lookup returns CDR1 MNHEY and CDR2 SVGAGI. Deletions cut 6 bases from V and 6 bases from J, with 17 bases between. The CDR3 covers 14 residues. The CDR3: CASSHRQIGAEAFF. The CDR3 coding sequence is TGTGCCAGCAGCCACCGACAGATCGGGGCTGAAGCTTTCTTT.

This chain joins TRBV30 and TRBJ1-5; 7 bases fit TRBD1. Germline V gene data show CDR1 as GTSNPN and CDR2 as SVGIG (reference sequence). The CDR3 contains 14 residues. V dropped 2 bases and J dropped 4; count of bases not matched to a gene: 5. The CDR3: CAWSTGTANQPQHF. In nucleotides, the CDR3 is TGTGCCTGGAGTACCGGGACAGCGAATCAGCCCCAGCATTTT.

The CDR3 protein is CASSGWTGGLNTEAFF. CDR3 DNA: TGTGCCAGCAGTGGTTGGACAGGGGGCTTGAACACTGAAGCTTTCTTT. V is TRBV6-1 and J is TRBJ1-1; 11 bases fit TRBD1. Trimming cost V 4 bases and J 0 bases; bases outside gene matches: 4. The CDR3 runs to 16 residues. The germline V gene has CDR1 MNHNS and CDR2 SASEGT.

V is TRBV19 and J is TRBJ1-2; weak D call: TRBD1 (5 bases). Germline V gene data show CDR1 as LNHDA and CDR2 as SQIVND (reference sequence). V lost 5 bases and J 4 bases, leaving 11 bases between the germline ends. This CDR3 contains 13 residues. CDR3 in DNA: TGTGCCAGTAGTGAAACAGGACTCTATGGCTACACCTTC. Amino acid sequence: CASSETGLYGYTF.

The chain has TRBV5-3 and TRBJ2-4, with 8 bases lining up with TRBD1. TRBV5-3 is identified as an open reading frame with a role that is uncertain. CDR3 length: 16 residues. Trimming took 2 bases from V and 2 from J; bases not matched to a gene: 6. The CDR3 region is CARSLRTGKSKNIQYF. The CDR3 DNA is TGTGCCAGAAGCTTACGGACAGGGAAGTCCAAAAACATTCAGTACTTC.

This clone was recorded once. V and J are TRBV5-6 and TRBJ2-1; D is possibly TRBD2 (5 bases). Germline CDR1 and CDR2: SGHDT and YYEEEE. Trimming removed 3 bases from V and 15 bases from J, with 13 bases in between. This CDR3 region has 11 residues. For the CDR3, the DNA is TGTGCCAGCAGCTCCAGAGGGTCCCGGTTCTTC. Protein: CASSSRGSRFF.

This rearrangement joins TRBV4-1 to TRBJ2-4; 7 positions agree with TRBD2. The CDR3 extends over 17 amino acids. CDR1 and CDR2 from the germline V gene are MGHRA and YSYEKL. V dropped 1 base and J dropped 0; count of bases not matched to a gene: 6. The CDR3 region is CASSQATSRIAKNIQYF. The CDR3 DNA sequence: TGCGCCAGCAGCCAAGCGACTAGCCGGATAGCCAAAAACATTCAGTACTTC.

CDR3 loop: CASSQTVSGEKLFF. Written as DNA, the CDR3 is TGTGCCAGCAGCCAGACAGTTTCGGGTGAAAAACTGTTTTTT. This rearrangement joins TRBV16 to TRBJ1-4, with a possible D match to TRBD1 (5 bases). CDR1 and CDR2 (germline): KGHSY, FQNENV. The CDR3 spans 14 residues. The V end was cut by 3 bases, the J end by 7 bases, with 12 bases between.

The gene calls are TRBV5-1 and TRBJ1-3; D possibly corresponds to TRBD1 (5 bases). The V gene's germline CDR1 is SGHRS and CDR2 YFSETQ. The CDR3 is 15 residues long. Trimming removed 2 bases from V and 1 base from J, with 10 bases in between. This CDR3 reads CASSFGPGSGNTIYF. The CDR3 nucleotides are TGCGCCAGCAGCTTTGGGCCAGGGTCTGGAAACACCATATATTTT.

The chain uses TRBV18 and TRBJ2-1; no reliable D call. The CDR3 is 13 amino acids. From germline, CDR1 is KGHSH and CDR2 LQKENI. Trimming removed 6 bases at V and 9 bases at J, with 15 bases between. The CDR3 protein is CASSSLSRGEQFF. CDR3 DNA: TGTGCCAGCTCCTCATTATCTCGAGGTGAGCAGTTCTTC.

This chain uses TRBV19 with TRBJ2-5, with 15 nucleotides matching TRBD2. This CDR3 region has 17 residues. The V segment lost 5 bases and the J segment 4 bases; nucleotides outside the gene matches: 8. Germline CDR1 LNHDA, CDR2 SQIVND (reference sequence). The CDR3 DNA sequence: TGTGCCAGTAGTCTCGGACTAGCGGGAGGGCTAGGAGAGACCCAGTACTTC. Its protein is CASSLGLAGGLGETQYF.

The genes are TRBV7-8 and TRBJ1-1, with D possibly TRBD1 on 5 matching bases. The CDR3 sequence is 16 residues long. V lost 2 bases and J 4 bases, leaving 17 bases between the germline ends. Germline CDR1 and CDR2: SGHVS and FQNEAQ. The CDR3 bases are TGTGCCAGCAGCTTACTGCCGGGGAGGGGAGGCACTGAAGCTTTCTTT. Protein: CASSLLPGRGGTEAFF.

The count of this clone is one. The DNA for the CDR3 is TGCGCCAGCAGCTTTAAGACAGGAGAGTCTGGAAACACCATATATTTT. It is translated as CASSFKTGESGNTIYF. The chain combines TRBV5-1 with TRBJ1-3, with a possible D match to TRBD1 (6 bases). From germline, CDR1 is SGHRS and CDR2 YFSETQ. The CDR3 contains 16 residues. Trimming removed 2 bases at V and 1 base at J, with 13 bases between.

This clone showed up just once. V usage is TRBV7-9 and J usage is TRBJ2-5, with D possibly being TRBD1 or TRBD2 (6 bases each). From germline, CDR1 is SEHNR and CDR2 FQNEAQ (reference sequence). Trimming stripped 1 base from V and 5 bases from J, with 14 bases between. The CDR3 length is 15 residues. CDR3 DNA sequence: TGTGCCAGCAGCTTAGTATTGGGGGGCGACGAGACCCAGTACTTC. It yields the protein CASSLVLGGDETQYF. The whole variable domain, remainder taken from reference TRBV7-9 and TRBJ2-5, is DTGVSQNPRHKITKRGQNVTFRCDPISEHNRLYWYRQTLGQGPEFLTYFQNEAQLEKSRLLSDRFSAERPKGSFSTLEIQRTEQGDSAMYLCASSLVLGGDETQYFGPGTRLLVL.

This sequence joins TRBV5-4 and TRBJ2-5, with TRBD2 matching 12 bases. With V trimmed by 4 bases and J by 5 bases, 6 bases remained unmatched. Germline-derived CDR1 and CDR2 are SGHNT and YYREEE (reference sequence). The CDR3 has 15 residues. In DNA form, the CDR3 reads TGTGCCAGCAGCCAAAGACTAGCGGGGGATGAGACCCAGTACTTC. Protein: CASSQRLAGDETQYF. Full variable domain (outside the CDR3, taken from reference TRBV5-4 and TRBJ2-5): ETGVTQSPTHLIKTRGQQVTLRCSSQSGHNTVSWYQQALGQGPQFIFQYYREEENGRGNFPPRFSGLQFPNYSSELNVNALELDDSALYLCASSQRLAGDETQYFGPGTRLLVL.

This chain joins TRBV5-4 and TRBJ1-1; tentative D call: TRBD1 (5 bases). V shed 4 bases and J shed 8 bases, with 21 bases lying between them. Germline V gives CDR1 SGHNT, CDR2 YYREEE (reference sequence). This CDR3 contains 15 residues. The CDR3 nucleotides read TGTGCCAGCAGCCCCGGGGGACGGGGAAGGTGGGAAGCTTTCTTT. The encoded protein is CASSPGGRGRWEAFF.

On this clone itself: This same CDR3 is encoded by further DNA sequences in the sample. The chain recombines TRBV5-1 with TRBJ1-1; D ambiguous. With 4 bases removed from V and 0 bases from J, the gap between germline ends came to 10 bases. The CDR3 contains 14 residues. Germline CDR1 and CDR2: SGHRS and YFSETQ. CDR3 sequence reads: CASSPRGVNTEAFF. As DNA, the CDR3 is TGCGCCAGCAGCCCCCGCGGGGTGAACACTGAAGCTTTCTTT.

This clone occurred a few times. V usage is TRBV5-1 and J usage is TRBJ2-7; the match to TRBD2 covers 10 bases. Germline-derived CDR1 and CDR2 are SGHRS and YFSETQ. CDR3 size: 18 residues. J was trimmed by 4 bases and V by 5 bases; bases with no gene match: 18. CDR3 sequence: CASSFFPSSGGFKYEQYF. CDR3 nucleotides: TGCGCCAGCAGTTTCTTCCCAAGTAGCGGGGGGTTTAAGTACGAGCAGTACTTC.

The chain combines TRBV7-9 with TRBJ2-3; 8 nucleotides match TRBD1. The junction had 3 bases not matched to a gene; V was cut back by 4 bases and J by 0 bases. In germline, CDR1 is SEHNR, CDR2 FQNEAQ (reference sequence). This CDR3 spans 15 amino acids. CDR3 amino acids: CASSYRGRSTDTQYF. The CDR3 DNA sequence: TGTGCCAGCAGCTACAGGGGGAGAAGCACAGATACGCAGTATTTT.

The chain couples TRBV21-1 to TRBJ1-5; TRBD1 is the table's D call, not checked against the DNA. TRBV21-1 is a listed pseudogene. This CDR3 comprises 20 residues. The CDR3, as DNA: TGTGCCAGCAGCAAAGCGCTGGGACAGGGGGCCACCCCAGCAAATCAGCCCCAGCATTTT. Encoded protein: CASSKALGQGATPANQPQHF.

The chain couples TRBV18 to TRBJ2-1; TRBD1 aligns across 9 bases. Germline trimming cut 3 bases from V and 10 bases from J; bases unmatched to any gene: 10. The CDR3 length is 15 residues. CDR1 is KGHSH and CDR2 is LQKENI in the germline V gene. The CDR3 coding sequence is TGTGCCAGCTCACCTTCCGGGACAGGGACGGGAGAGCAGTTCTTC. This encodes CASSPSGTGTGEQFF.

The chain recombines TRBV5-8 with TRBJ2-4; D is undetermined. The germline V and J ends were trimmed by 4 bases and 0 bases, with 8 bases remaining between them. CDR1 is SGHTS and CDR2 is YDEGEE in the germline V gene. The CDR3 contains 14 residues. This CDR3 is CASSPTVAKNIQYF. CDR3 DNA: TGTGCCAGCAGCCCGACGGTAGCCAAAAACATTCAGTACTTC.

CDR3 DNA sequence: TGCGCCAGCAGCTCCAGGAGTTATAATGAAAAACTGTTTTTT. As protein: CASSSRSYNEKLFF. This chain joins TRBV5-1 and TRBJ1-4; unclear D gene. The CDR3 totals 14 residues. CDR1 SGHRS and CDR2 YFSETQ come from the germline V gene. Trimming took 3 bases from V and 4 from J, leaving 10 bases between them. The full variable domain, with the rest looked up from reference TRBV5-1 and TRBJ1-4, is KAGVTQTPRYLIKTRGQQVTLSCSPISGHRSVSWYQQTPGQGLQFLFEYFSETQRNKGNFPGRFSGRQFSNSRSEMNVSTLELGDSALYLCASSSRSYNEKLFFGSGTQLSVL.

This chain uses TRBV6-5 with TRBJ2-4; unclear D gene. V lost 8 bases to trimming and J lost 2 bases, with 13 bases between them. The CDR3 extends over 14 amino acids. Germline values: CDR1 MNHEY, CDR2 SVGAGI. The CDR3 protein is CASRRLETKNIQYF. CDR3 sequence (DNA): TGTGCCAGCCGTCGACTTGAGACCAAAAACATTCAGTACTTC.

The chain carries TRBV5-4 and TRBJ2-5; D may be TRBD1 (6 bases). The V gene's germline CDR1 is SGHNT and CDR2 YYREEE (reference sequence). The V gene lost 4 bases and the J gene lost 2 bases, with 18 bases spanning the gap. The CDR3 has 16 residues. The DNA of the CDR3 is TGTGCCAGCAGCCCTAAACGAGGGGGACCACAAGAGACCCAGTACTTC. It translates to CASSPKRGGPQETQYF.